The entry below gives a single T cell receptor beta chain sequence along with its context. The target of this receptor is not known. Base-call qualities are not available, and no considerably larger clone is one nucleotide away. The data are from a study of Ad26.COV2.S vaccination and SARS-CoV-2 variants (dated by TCRdb to the early 2020s). A note on the overall study: Vaccine-arm donors came from COV1001, a multicentre, randomized, double-blind, placebo-controlled phase I-IIa trial of Ad26.COV2.S in healthy adults. The TCR-sequenced set comprised roughly 30 samples: around 20 Ad26.COV2.S vaccine recipients, 5 placebo recipients and 8 SARS-CoV-2 convalescent individuals. Dosing of Ad26.COV2.S was intramuscular, at either 5x10^10 or 1x10^11 viral particles, delivered as one shot or as two shots spaced 56 days apart. TCRbeta repertoire sequencing served as the tool for gauging how specific and how broad the SARS-CoV-2-reactive T cell receptors were following Ad26.COV2.S vaccination. Trial participants were randomized into five groups of five: low-dose or high-dose Ad26.COV2.S given once or twice, or placebo on both occasions. Throughout the experiments and outcome assessment, investigators stayed blinded to trial group allocation.

TCRbeta CDR3 regions were sequenced with the immunoSEQ Assay. After extraction, genomic DNA underwent amplification by bias-controlled multiplex PCR, followed by high-throughput sequencing. Per the source publication's procedure: To quantify the absolute abundance of every unique TCRbeta CDR3 region, sequences were collapsed and filtered. Usable DNA was measured by amplifying reference genes present in all nucleated cells, and TCRbeta template counts were normalized to that usable DNA to estimate T cell fraction. Repertoire TCRs were annotated as SARS-CoV-2-specific by exact matching of V gene, CDR3 amino acid sequence and J gene to a known reactive TCR set. MIRA supplied the reference SARS-CoV-2 TCR set, which was filtered for enrichment in COVID-19-positive ImmuneCODE repertoires so that public or cross-reactive TCRs were removed. Using the MIRA antigens, annotated TCRs were further analysed by specific ORF or by position within an ORF. Breadth was defined as annotated unique rearrangements over total unique productive rearrangements; depth was the summed frequency of those rearrangements. Group comparisons of TCR breadth used two-sided Wilcoxon rank-sum tests. The immuneACCESS repertoire file appears here via TCRdb, limited to in-frame rearrangements. These files lack a portion of the clones; in checked studies, under half of the deficit traces to unresolved V genes, and the cause of the others is not known. V and J calls and clone size come straight from that table; D and trimming were deduced from the DNA. Within this sample are about 410,000 clones, with about 88% of them counted one time only. Together, the top ten hold roughly 3% of the sample.

CDR1 and CDR2 are read off the germline V gene as MNHNS and SASEGT. V drops 2 bases and J drops 4 bases, leaving 11 bases in between. From the cysteine through the phenylalanine, the CDR3 covers 14 amino acids. Left in the record is the CDR3 DNA by itself, 42 bases read in frame from the first base. What this sample's treatment or condition label stands for: around 19 received Ad26.COV2.S at low or high dose, single or two shots; 5 received placebo; per-sample allocation not given. For vaccine and placebo recipients, the sequenced repertoires came from samples collected on day 63 after the first injection. Cohort 1b enrolled 20 to 30 adults aged 18-55 years at a single site in Boston, USA, between 29 July and 7 August 2020. Ad26.COV2.S consisted of a replication-incompetent adenovirus type 26 vector by which a prefusion-stabilized SARS-CoV-2 spike protein from the original Wuhan strain was expressed.

Overall study outcomes, separate from this receptor: After vaccination, spike-specific CD8+ and CD4+ T cell responses were reported to show substantial breadth. Vaccine and placebo recipients had comparable non-spike TCR breadth, which fits with the vaccine containing only spike. According to the authors, total T cell responses may have been underestimated by the TCR breadth and depth analyses. Comparing responses between vaccine doses or regimens was not something the study was powered to do. Compared with placebo recipients, Ad26.COV2.S recipients showed higher spike-specific TCR breadth (P = 0.0014).

This chain joins TRBV6-1 to TRBJ1-1, and possibly TRBD1, on 5 matching bases. The specimen was peripheral blood, collected in a trial of Ad26.COV2.S vaccine versus placebo. This sequence was found in a person aged 18-60 years who received the Ad26.COV2.S COVID-19 vaccine or a placebo. The bases are TGTGCCAGCAGTGAAAACTGGGGGGGCACTGAAGCTTTCTTT. The encoded protein is CASSENWGGTEAFF.